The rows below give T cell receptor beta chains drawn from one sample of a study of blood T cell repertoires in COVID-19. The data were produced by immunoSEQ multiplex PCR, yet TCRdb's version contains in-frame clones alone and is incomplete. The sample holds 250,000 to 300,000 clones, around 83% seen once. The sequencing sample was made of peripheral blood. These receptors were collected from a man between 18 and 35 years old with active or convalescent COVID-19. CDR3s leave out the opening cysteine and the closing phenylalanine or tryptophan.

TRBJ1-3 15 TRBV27 ASSLLPPGQGLNTIY
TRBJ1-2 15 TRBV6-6 ASSPTHRDRGGYGYT
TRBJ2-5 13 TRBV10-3 AISPSGGVQETQY
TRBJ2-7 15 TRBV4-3 ASSKDLDGTGTYEQY
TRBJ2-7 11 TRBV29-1 SVPGTGAYEQY
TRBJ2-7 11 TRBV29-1 SVAYTSGGEQY
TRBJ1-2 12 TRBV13 ASSLSNRGGGYT
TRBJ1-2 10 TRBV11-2 ASSERGWGYT
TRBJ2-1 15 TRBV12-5 ASGLVGAPGIGNEQF
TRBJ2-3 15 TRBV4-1 ASSQGPAGTEADTQY
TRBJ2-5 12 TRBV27 ASRTSGSQETQY
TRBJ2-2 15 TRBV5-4 ASSAQIGGEYTGELF
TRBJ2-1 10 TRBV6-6 ASSRSGNEQF
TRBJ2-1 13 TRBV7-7 ASSLEQGGYNEQF
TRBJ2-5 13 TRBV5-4 ASSHPPSGEETQY
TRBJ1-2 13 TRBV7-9 ASSSIRFPVNGYT
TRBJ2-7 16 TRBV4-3 ASSQDLGSGSVAYEQY
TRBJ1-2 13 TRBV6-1 ASSESPGEAYGYT
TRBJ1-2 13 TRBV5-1 ASSASQDLIAGYT
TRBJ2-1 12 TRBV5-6 ASSLVYLQGGQF
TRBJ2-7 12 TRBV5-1 ASSGGLYAYEQY
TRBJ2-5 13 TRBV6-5 ASFPGTSKSETQY